This T cell receptor (beta chain) appears in the sequencing data of a study of blood T cells in healthy people across ages. Notes on the study in general: A greater number of naive CD4+ cells and higher diversity distinguished long-lived donors from aged donors. Measured against age, TCR beta diversity per million T cells decreased in a roughly linear manner.

Combining a sample-barcoded 5' primer with a J-beta primer mix, a second PCR ran for about 7 to 11 cycles. Samples each returned at least 3 million CDR3-containing paired-end reads. TCRdb re-called the 5' RACE reads through MiXCR, storing one row per CDR3 protein. There are roughly 790,000 distinct CDR3 sequences in the sample; about 40% occur only once, and less than 25% lies in the top ten. The CDR3 spans 13 residues. Germline CDR1 and CDR2: DFQATT and SNEGSKA (reference sequence). Details on this clonotype: Antigen: not known.

Sequenced input: blood. The sequence was collected from a woman aged 55-69 years in good health. This rearrangement joins TRBV20-1 to TRBJ2-7; no reliable D call. In DNA form, the CDR3 reads TGCGGTACTGACCACCCTCCGGTTTACGAGCAGTACTTC. Its translation is CGTDHPPVYEQYF.